A single sample is the source of the 6 T cell receptor beta chains below, sequenced in a study of blood T cell repertoires in COVID-19. Generated by immunoSEQ multiplex PCR, the TCRdb table keeps only in-frame clones and is missing some. In the table there are about 250,000 clones, about four fifths of which are singletons. Sequenced sample: PBMCs or T cells enriched from blood (not recorded which). The receptors derive from a man in his forties who had been exposed to COVID-19.

This chain uses TRBV29-1 with TRBJ2-4, with 8 bases that match TRBD2. V trimming: 4 bases; J trimming: 6 bases; junction bases outside the gene matches: 23. The CDR3 contains 19 residues. Looked up from germline, CDR1 is SQVTM and CDR2 is ANQGSEA. CDR3 coding DNA: TGCAGCGTTGGTGATTATCGTTCTGGGCTCAGAGCGGGGGCAAACATTCAGTACTTC. Amino acid sequence: CSVGDYRSGLRAGANIQYF.

A word on this clone: An end of the junction differs from the germline gene, which may be a read error. V is TRBV7-7 and J is TRBJ2-1, with D perhaps matching TRBD1 (6 bases). In germline, CDR1 is SSHAT, CDR2 FNYEAQ (reference sequence). This CDR3 is 13 amino acids long. The CDR3 region is CASSLTGLHEQFF. CDR3 nucleotides: TGTGCTAGCAGCTTAACAGGGTTGCATGAGCAGTTCTTC.

The V call is TRBV5-8, the J call TRBJ1-2; D unclear. Germline CDR1 reads SGHTS; CDR2 reads YDEGEE. The CDR3 has 14 amino acids. The ends were cut back, 1 base at V and 5 bases at J, with 12 bases in the middle. The CDR3 region is CASSLISDEYGYTF. CDR3 sequence (DNA): TGTGCCAGCAGCTTGATATCAGATGAATATGGCTACACCTTC.

V usage is TRBV5-1 and J usage is TRBJ1-2, with 8 positions matching TRBD1. Per the germline V gene, CDR1 is SGHRS and CDR2 is YFSETQ. V lost 4 bases and J lost 6; bases outside the gene matches: 5. This CDR3 contains 13 residues. This chain's CDR3 is CASSTQGEHGYTF. The CDR3 nucleotides read TGCGCCAGCAGCACACAGGGGGAGCATGGCTACACCTTC.

This chain uses TRBV19 with TRBJ2-6; D gene uncertain. The CDR3 is 16 amino acids. CDR1 and CDR2 (germline): LNHDA, SQIVND (reference sequence). The V end lost 8 bases, the J end lost 0 bases, and 14 bases lay between the germline ends. The CDR3 sequence: CASSTNIPSGANVLTF. DNA for the CDR3: TGTGCCAGTTCAACTAATATTCCCTCTGGGGCCAACGTCCTGACTTTC.

About this clone itself: The sample carries other DNA sequences with the same CDR3. This rearrangement joins TRBV3-1 (or the pseudogene TRBV3-2) to TRBJ1-2, with TRBD1 matching over 8 bases. The germline gives CDR1 LGHDT, CDR2 YNNKEL (reference sequence). CDR3 length: 14 residues. After removal of 0 bases from V and 5 bases from J, the junction contained 2 bases not matched to a gene. In DNA form, the CDR3 reads TGTGCCAGCAGCCAAGATCACAGGGGGTATGGCTACACCTTC. Protein sequence: CASSQDHRGYGYTF.